This T cell receptor (beta chain) was documented in a study of shared clonotypes between healthy human individuals. Background on the study: Those who served as donors were a couple of women and a few men between the ages of 18 and 49. Study results and caveats: Between a handful of donors, naive CD4 clonotypes were shared at a level of about 5%.

Roughly 33,000 T cell genomes, or roughly 200 ng DNA, went into the sorted-subset replicate PCRs. This table comes from immunoSEQ multiplex PCR, and its TCRdb copy is limited to in-frame clones, with some not included. The table has under 650,000 clones, approximately 95% seen once. Points on this clone: Its specificity is unknown.

Germline values: CDR1 WSHSY, CDR2 SAAADI. CDR3 size: 13 residues. The V end was cut by 3 bases, the J end by 4 bases, with 9 bases between. The specimen sequenced was naive CD4+ T cells sorted from blood. Indicated subset: CD45RA+ positively selected. The rearrangement joins TRBV10-2 to TRBJ1-1; the D gene is possibly TRBD1 (5 bases). This receptor was taken from a woman in her thirties in good health. CDR3 in DNA: TGCGCCAGCAGTGACCAGGGACTCACTGAAGCTTTCTTT. This sequence encodes CASSDQGLTEAFF.